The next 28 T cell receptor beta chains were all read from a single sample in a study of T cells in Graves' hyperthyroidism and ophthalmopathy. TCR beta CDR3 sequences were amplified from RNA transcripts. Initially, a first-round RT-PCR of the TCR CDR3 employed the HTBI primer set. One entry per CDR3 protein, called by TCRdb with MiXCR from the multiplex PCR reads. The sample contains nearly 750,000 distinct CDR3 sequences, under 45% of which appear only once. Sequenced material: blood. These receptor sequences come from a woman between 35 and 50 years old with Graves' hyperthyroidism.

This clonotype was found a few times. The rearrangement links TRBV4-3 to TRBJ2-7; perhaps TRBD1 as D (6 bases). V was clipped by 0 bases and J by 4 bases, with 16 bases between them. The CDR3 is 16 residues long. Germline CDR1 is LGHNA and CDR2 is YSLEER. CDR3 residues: CASSQEYLGTKYEQYF. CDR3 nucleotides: TGCGCCAGCAGCCAAGAATATTTAGGGACAAAGTACGAGCAGTACTTC.

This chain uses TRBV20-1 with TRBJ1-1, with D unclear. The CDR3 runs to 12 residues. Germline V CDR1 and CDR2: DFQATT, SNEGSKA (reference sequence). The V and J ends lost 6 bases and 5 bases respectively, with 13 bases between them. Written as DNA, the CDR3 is TGCAGTGCGCCGGATCTTGGGACTGAAGCTTTCTTT. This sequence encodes CSAPDLGTEAFF.

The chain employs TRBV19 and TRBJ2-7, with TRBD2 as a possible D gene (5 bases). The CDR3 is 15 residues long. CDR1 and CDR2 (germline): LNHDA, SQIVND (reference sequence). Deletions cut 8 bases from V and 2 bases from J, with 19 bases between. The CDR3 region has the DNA TGTGCCAGTTCTTTCATCACCGGGGAGACCTACGAGCAGTACTTC. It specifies CASSFITGETYEQYF.

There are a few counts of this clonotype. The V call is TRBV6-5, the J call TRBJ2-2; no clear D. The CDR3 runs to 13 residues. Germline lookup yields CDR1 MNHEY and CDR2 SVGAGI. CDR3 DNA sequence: TGTCGATCGGAGTCCTCGGACACCGGGGAGCTGTTTTTT. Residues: CRSESSDTGELFF.

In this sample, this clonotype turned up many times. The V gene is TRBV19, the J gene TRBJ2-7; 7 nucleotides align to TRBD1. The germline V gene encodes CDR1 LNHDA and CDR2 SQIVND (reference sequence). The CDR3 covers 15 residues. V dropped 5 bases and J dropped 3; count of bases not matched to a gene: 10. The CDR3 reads CASSLVEGQFYEQYF. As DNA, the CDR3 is TGTGCCAGTAGTTTGGTTGAGGGACAGTTCTACGAGCAGTACTTC. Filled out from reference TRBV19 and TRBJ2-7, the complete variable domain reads DGGITQSPKYLFRKEGQNVTLSCEQNLNHDAMYWYRQDPGQGLRLIYYSQIVNDFQKGDIAEGYSVSREKKESFPLTVTSAQKNPTAFYLCASSLVEGQFYEQYFGPGTRLTVT.

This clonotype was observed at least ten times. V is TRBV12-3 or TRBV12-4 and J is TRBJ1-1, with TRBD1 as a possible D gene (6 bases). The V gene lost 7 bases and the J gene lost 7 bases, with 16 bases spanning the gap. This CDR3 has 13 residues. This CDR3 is CASTPQGGIEAFF. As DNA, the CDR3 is TGTGCCAGCACCCCCCAAGGGGGAATTGAAGCTTTCTTT.

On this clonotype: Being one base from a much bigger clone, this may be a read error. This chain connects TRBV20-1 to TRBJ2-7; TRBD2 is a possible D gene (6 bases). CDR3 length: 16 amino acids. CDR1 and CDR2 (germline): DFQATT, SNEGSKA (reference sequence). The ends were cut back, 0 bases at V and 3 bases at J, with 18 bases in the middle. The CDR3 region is CSARDDGATGVYEQYF. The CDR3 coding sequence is TGCAGTGCTAGAGATGACGGAGCGACGGGGGTCTACGAGCAGTACTTC.

For the CDR3, the DNA is TGCGCCAGCAGCCCCCGGGGGGCCGGGGAAAAACTGTTTTTT. This gives the protein CASSPRGAGEKLFF. V gene TRBV4-3 combines with J gene TRBJ1-4; D might be TRBD1 (6 bases). Per germline, CDR1 LGHNA and CDR2 YSLEER. The V end lost 4 bases, the J end lost 8 bases, and 14 bases lay between the germline ends. The CDR3 covers 14 residues.

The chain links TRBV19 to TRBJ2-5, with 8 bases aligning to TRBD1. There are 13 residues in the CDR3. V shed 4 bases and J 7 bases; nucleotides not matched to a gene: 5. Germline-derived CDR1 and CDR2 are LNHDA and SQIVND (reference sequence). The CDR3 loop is CASSTDRGGTQYF. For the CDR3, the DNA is TGTGCCAGTAGTACTGACAGGGGTGGGACCCAGTACTTC.

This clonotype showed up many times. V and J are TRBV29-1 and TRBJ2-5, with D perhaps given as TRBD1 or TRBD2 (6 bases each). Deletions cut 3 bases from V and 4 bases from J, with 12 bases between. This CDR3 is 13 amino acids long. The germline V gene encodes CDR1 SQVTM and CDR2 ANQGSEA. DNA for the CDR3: TGCAGCGTTGAGGTGGGGGGCCCAGAGACCCAGTACTTC. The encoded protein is CSVEVGGPETQYF.

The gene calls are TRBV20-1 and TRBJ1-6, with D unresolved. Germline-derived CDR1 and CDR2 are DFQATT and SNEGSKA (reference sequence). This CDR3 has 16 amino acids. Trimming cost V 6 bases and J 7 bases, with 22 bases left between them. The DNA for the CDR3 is TGCAGTGCAACCGCCCGCAAATTCTACCAAAATTCACCCCTCCACTTT. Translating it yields CSATARKFYQNSPLHF.

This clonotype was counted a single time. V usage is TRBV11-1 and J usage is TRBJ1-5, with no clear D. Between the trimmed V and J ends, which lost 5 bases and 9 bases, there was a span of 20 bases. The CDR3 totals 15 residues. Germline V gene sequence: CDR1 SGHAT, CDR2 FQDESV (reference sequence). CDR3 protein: CASSQRTGVTAPQHF. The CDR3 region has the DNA TGTGCCAGCAGCCAACGGACGGGAGTCACCGCGCCCCAGCATTTT.

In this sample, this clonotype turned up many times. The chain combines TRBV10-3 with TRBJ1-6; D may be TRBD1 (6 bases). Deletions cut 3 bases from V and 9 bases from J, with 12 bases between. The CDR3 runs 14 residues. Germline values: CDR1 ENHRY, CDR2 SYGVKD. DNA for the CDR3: TGTGCCATCAGTGACCTTACAGGGTTTTCACCCCTCCACTTT. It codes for CAISDLTGFSPLHF.

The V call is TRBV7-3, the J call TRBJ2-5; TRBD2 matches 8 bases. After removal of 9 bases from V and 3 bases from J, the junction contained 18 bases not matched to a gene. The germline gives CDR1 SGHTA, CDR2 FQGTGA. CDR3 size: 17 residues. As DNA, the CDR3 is TGTGCCAGTCTGGCTGGAGGGCCTAGCGGGCAAAAAGAGACCCAGTACTTC. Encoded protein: CASLAGGPSGQKETQYF.

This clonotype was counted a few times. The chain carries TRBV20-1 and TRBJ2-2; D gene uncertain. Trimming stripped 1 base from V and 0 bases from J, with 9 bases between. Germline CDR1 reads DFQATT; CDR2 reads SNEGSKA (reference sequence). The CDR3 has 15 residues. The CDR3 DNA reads TGCAGTGCTAGAGGGCCAGAATCGAACACCGGGGAGCTGTTTTTT. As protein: CSARGPESNTGELFF.

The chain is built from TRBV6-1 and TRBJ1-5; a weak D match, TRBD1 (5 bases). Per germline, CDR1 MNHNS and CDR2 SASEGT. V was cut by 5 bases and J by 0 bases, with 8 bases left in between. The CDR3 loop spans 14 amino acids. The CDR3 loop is CASSTDSSNQPQHF. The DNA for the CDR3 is TGTGCCAGCAGTACCGACAGTAGCAATCAGCCCCAGCATTTT.

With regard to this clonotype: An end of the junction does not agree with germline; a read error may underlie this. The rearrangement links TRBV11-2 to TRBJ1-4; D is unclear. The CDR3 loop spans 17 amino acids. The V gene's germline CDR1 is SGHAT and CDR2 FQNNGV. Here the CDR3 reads CASSQELGSGLNEKLLF. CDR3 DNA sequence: TGTGCCAGCAGCCAAGAATTGGGTTCGGGGTTGAATGAAAAACTGCTTTTT.

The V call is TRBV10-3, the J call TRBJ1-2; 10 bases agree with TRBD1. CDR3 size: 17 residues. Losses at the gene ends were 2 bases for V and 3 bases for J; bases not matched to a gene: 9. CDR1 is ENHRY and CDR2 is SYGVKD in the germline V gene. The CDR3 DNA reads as TGTGCCATCAGTGAGAAAGTGGACAGGGGGAGGGACTATGGCTACACCTTC. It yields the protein CAISEKVDRGRDYGYTF.

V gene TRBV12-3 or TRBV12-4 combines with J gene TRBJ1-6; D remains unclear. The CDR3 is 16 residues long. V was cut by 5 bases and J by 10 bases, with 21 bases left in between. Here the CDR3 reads CASSPPPDPTGSPLHF. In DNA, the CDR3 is TGTGCCAGCAGTCCCCCGCCCGACCCGACGGGCTCACCCCTCCACTTT.

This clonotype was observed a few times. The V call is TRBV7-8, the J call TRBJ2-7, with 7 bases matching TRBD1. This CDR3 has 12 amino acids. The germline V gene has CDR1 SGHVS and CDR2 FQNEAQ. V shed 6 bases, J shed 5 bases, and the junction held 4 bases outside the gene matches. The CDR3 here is CASSDRVNEQYF. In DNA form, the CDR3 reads TGTGCCAGCAGTGACAGGGTGAACGAGCAGTACTTC.

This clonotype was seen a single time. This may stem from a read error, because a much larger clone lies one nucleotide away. CDR3 nucleotides: TGTGCCACCAGTGAAGAGACTTCCCACGGCCCTGAAGCTTTCTTT. This encodes CATSEETSHGPEAFF. V and J are TRBV10-3 and TRBJ1-1, with unresolved D. Per germline, CDR1 ENHRY and CDR2 SYGVKD. This CDR3 has 15 amino acids.

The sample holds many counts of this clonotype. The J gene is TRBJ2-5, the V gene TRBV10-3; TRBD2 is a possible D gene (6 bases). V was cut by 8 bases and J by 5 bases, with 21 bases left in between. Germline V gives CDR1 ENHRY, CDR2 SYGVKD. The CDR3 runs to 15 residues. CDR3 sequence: CAISDGTSNGETQYF. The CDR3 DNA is TGTGCCATCTCCGACGGGACTTCCAACGGGGAGACCCAGTACTTC.

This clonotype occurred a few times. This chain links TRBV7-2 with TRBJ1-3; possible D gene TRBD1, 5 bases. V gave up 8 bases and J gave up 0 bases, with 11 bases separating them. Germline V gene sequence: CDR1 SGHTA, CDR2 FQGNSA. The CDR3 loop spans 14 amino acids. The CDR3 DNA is TGTGCCAGCGGTACAGGTGGCTCTGGAAACACCATATATTTT. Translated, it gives CASGTGGSGNTIYF.

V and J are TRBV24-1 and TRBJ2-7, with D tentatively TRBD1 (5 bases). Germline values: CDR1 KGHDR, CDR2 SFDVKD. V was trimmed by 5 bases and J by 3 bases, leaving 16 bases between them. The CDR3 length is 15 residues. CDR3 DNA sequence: TGTGCCACCAGTGCCCCTCTAAGTCAGGGCTACGAGCAGTACTTC. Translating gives CATSAPLSQGYEQYF.

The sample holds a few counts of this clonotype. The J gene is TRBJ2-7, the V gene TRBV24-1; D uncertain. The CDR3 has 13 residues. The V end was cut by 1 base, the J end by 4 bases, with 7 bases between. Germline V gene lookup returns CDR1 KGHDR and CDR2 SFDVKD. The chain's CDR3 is CATSDLGSYEQYF. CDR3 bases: TGTGCCACCAGTGATTTAGGCAGTTACGAGCAGTACTTC.

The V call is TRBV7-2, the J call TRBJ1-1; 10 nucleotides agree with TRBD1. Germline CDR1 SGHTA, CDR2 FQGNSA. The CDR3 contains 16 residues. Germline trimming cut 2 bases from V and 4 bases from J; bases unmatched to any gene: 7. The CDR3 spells CASSLRGQGTGTEAFF. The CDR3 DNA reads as TGTGCCAGCAGCTTAAGGGGACAGGGGACGGGCACTGAAGCTTTCTTT.

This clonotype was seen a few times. CDR3 nucleotide sequence: TGTGCCAGCACCCGTTGGGACATCCCCTACGAGCAGTACTTC. Its translation: CASTRWDIPYEQYF. V and J are TRBV10-3 and TRBJ2-7; possibly TRBD1 for D (6 bases). CDR1 is ENHRY, CDR2 SYGVKD, per germline. The V end lost 10 bases, the J end lost 2 bases, and 18 bases lay between the germline ends. This CDR3 has 14 residues.

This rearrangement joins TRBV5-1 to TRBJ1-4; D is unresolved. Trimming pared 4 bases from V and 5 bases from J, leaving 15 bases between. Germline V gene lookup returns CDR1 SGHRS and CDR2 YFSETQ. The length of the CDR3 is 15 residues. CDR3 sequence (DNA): TGCGCCAGCAGCGCCGGGGTCCCGGAGAATGAAAAACTGTTTTTT. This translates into CASSAGVPENEKLFF.